This T cell receptor (beta chain) appears in the sequencing data of a study of graft-versus-host responses after intestinal transplantation. V lost 2 bases and J lost 8, with 14 bases in between. Germline V CDR1 and CDR2: SGHNT, YYREEE (reference sequence). This CDR3 region has 14 residues. This clone is a singleton in its sample. Its antigen remains unknown. Method: immunoSEQ multiplex PCR; TCRdb's copy keeps in-frame clones and lacks some. This table has about 110,000 clones, 85% to 95% appearing once. This sample comprised unstimulated CD8+ T cells sorted from spleen or lymph node cells, obtained before intestinal transplant. V and J are TRBV5-4 and TRBJ2-1, with D perhaps assigned TRBD1 or TRBD2 (5 bases each). The clonotype comes from a human donor who received an intestinal transplant. CDR3 sequence: CASSLGTKQDEQFF. The CDR3 region has the DNA TGTGCCAGCAGCTTAGGGACCAAGCAGGATGAGCAGTTCTTC.